Following are 14 T cell receptor beta chains from one sample sequenced in a study of blood T cell repertoires in COVID-19. Profiling relied on immunoSEQ multiplex PCR, and the TCRdb table lists in-frame clones only, not all of them. This table has about 310,000 clones, about 88% appearing once. Sequencing was carried out using PBMCs or T cells enriched from blood (not recorded which). Every receptor here comes from a middle-aged woman who had recovered from COVID-19.

The chain is built from TRBV7-2 and TRBJ1-5; D is undetermined. Germline CDR1 SGHTA, CDR2 FQGNSA. Trimming shortened V by 1 base and J by 0 bases, and 7 bases separated the two germline ends. The CDR3 is made up of 15 amino acids. The CDR3 protein is CASSLGQNSNQPQHF. CDR3 DNA: TGTGCCAGCAGCTTAGGGCAGAATAGCAATCAGCCCCAGCATTTT.

The chain recombines TRBV18 with TRBJ1-1; a possible D gene is TRBD1 (5 bases). CDR3 length equals 14 residues. The V gene lost 5 bases and the J gene lost 0 bases, with 10 bases spanning the gap. Germline values: CDR1 KGHSH, CDR2 LQKENI. CDR3: CASSRTDMNTEAFF. The CDR3 DNA sequence: TGTGCCAGCTCAAGGACGGACATGAACACTGAAGCTTTCTTT.

The rearrangement uses TRBV29-1 and TRBJ2-3, with TRBD2 as a possible D gene (7 bases). From germline, CDR1 is SQVTM and CDR2 ANQGSEA. The CDR3 is 16 amino acids. Trimming removed 0 bases at V and 5 bases at J, with 18 bases between. CDR3 residues: CSVEEWGGHVEDTQYF. Here the CDR3 DNA reads TGCAGCGTTGAAGAGTGGGGGGGCCATGTTGAAGATACGCAGTATTTT.

This chain connects TRBV7-2 to TRBJ2-5, with D maybe TRBD2 (7 bases). Germline V CDR1 and CDR2: SGHTA, FQGNSA. This CDR3 region has 16 residues. V was pared by 2 bases and J by 5 bases, with 18 bases between. The CDR3 reads CASSLNAAGAGETQYF. The CDR3 nucleotides read TGTGCCAGCAGCTTAAATGCGGCGGGGGCCGGGGAGACCCAGTACTTC. Using reference TRBV7-2 and TRBJ2-5 for the parts outside the CDR3, the full variable domain is GAGVSQSPSNKVTEKGKDVELRCDPISGHTALYWYRQSLGQGLEFLIYFQGNSAPDKSGLPSDRFSAERTGGSVSTLTIQRTQQEDSAVYLCASSLNAAGAGETQYFGPGTRLLVL.

The chain links TRBV27 to TRBJ1-2; 8 bases are a match to TRBD1. The length of the CDR3 is 17 residues. CDR1 and CDR2 (germline): MNHEY, SMNVEV (reference sequence). After removal of 4 bases from V and 1 base from J, the junction contained 11 bases not matched to a gene. The DNA for the CDR3 is TGTGCCAGCAGTTACACGACAGGGGTGGAATTTAACTATGGCTACACCTTC. Encoded protein: CASSYTTGVEFNYGYTF.

V and J are TRBV5-1 and TRBJ2-2, with D possibly TRBD1 on 6 matching bases. V was trimmed by 1 base and J by 2 bases, leaving 9 bases between them. Germline V CDR1 and CDR2: SGHRS, YFSETQ. The CDR3 consists of 15 residues. The CDR3 coding sequence is TGCGCCAGCAGCTTGCCCAGGGGCAACACCGGGGAGCTGTTTTTT. This encodes CASSLPRGNTGELFF.

The chain couples TRBV7-2 to TRBJ1-5, with D unclear. Trimming removed 5 bases at V and 3 bases at J, with 11 bases between. The germline V gene has CDR1 SGHTA and CDR2 FQGNSA. The CDR3 runs 14 residues. DNA of the CDR3: TGTGCCAGCAGCCGTGACGGGATCAATCAGCCCCAGCATTTT. Translated: CASSRDGINQPQHF.

The CDR3 coding sequence is TGTGCCAGCAGTTACTCGCCAACAGGGATTTGGACTGAAGCTTTCTTT. Encoded protein: CASSYSPTGIWTEAFF. The V gene is TRBV6-2 or TRBV6-3, the J gene TRBJ1-1; D may be TRBD1 (6 bases). The V gene's germline CDR1 is MNHEY and CDR2 SVGEGT. CDR3 length: 16 amino acids. Trimming removed 0 bases at V and 5 bases at J, with 16 bases between.

V usage is TRBV5-1 and J usage is TRBJ1-6; D not resolved. Germline CDR1 is SGHRS and CDR2 is YFSETQ. The CDR3 has 15 amino acids. V was cut by 1 base and J by 8 bases, with 13 bases left in between. CDR3 nucleotide sequence: TGCGCCAGCAGCTTGACGGTCAGCACAGATTCACCCCTCCACTTT. It is translated as CASSLTVSTDSPLHF.

The genes are TRBV28 and TRBJ1-2, with 10 bases matching TRBD1. V lost 6 bases and J lost 0; bases outside the gene matches: 13. This CDR3 contains 18 residues. Germline CDR1 MDHEN, CDR2 SYDVKM. CDR3: CASRRTGTGDITNYGYTF. The CDR3 coding sequence is TGTGCCAGCAGACGAACCGGGACAGGGGACATTACTAACTATGGCTACACCTTC.

This clone was seen once. The chain joins TRBV15 to TRBJ2-1; no clear D gene. Trimming cost V 1 base and J 8 bases, with 15 bases left between them. CDR3 length: 15 amino acids. The germline gives CDR1 LNHNV, CDR2 YYDKDF (reference sequence). The CDR3 sequence: CATSRGPQVKDEQFF. Here the CDR3 DNA reads TGTGCCACCAGCAGAGGGCCCCAGGTTAAGGATGAGCAGTTCTTC. The full variable domain, in which reference TRBV15 and TRBJ2-1 provide the parts outside the CDR3, is DAMVIQNPRYQVTQFGKPVTLSCSQTLNHNVMYWYQQKSSQAPKLLFHYYDKDFNNEADTPDNFQSRRPNTSFCFLDIRSPGLGDTAMYLCATSRGPQVKDEQFFGPGTRLTVL.

The V call is TRBV7-2, the J call TRBJ1-6; D perhaps matches TRBD1 (5 bases). This CDR3 has 15 residues. From germline, CDR1 is SGHTA and CDR2 FQGNSA. The germline V and J ends were trimmed by 5 bases and 7 bases, with 15 bases remaining between them. CDR3 coding DNA: TGTGCCAGCAGCCTCCTTGGGGCAGGGAATTCACCCCTCCACTTT. Protein product: CASSLLGAGNSPLHF.

The rearrangement joins TRBV7-2 to TRBJ2-1, with 8 bases lining up with TRBD2. The J segment lost 12 bases and the V segment lost 0 bases, leaving 10 bases of the junction unmatched. This CDR3 has 15 amino acids. Germline V gene lookup returns CDR1 SGHTA and CDR2 FQGNSA. The CDR3 DNA reads TGTGCCAGCAGCTTAGCTCCGGGACTAGGATTCGGGCAGTTCTTC. Amino acid sequence: CASSLAPGLGFGQFF.

The chain has TRBV10-2 and TRBJ1-5; D is perhaps TRBD1 (6 bases). The germline V and J ends were trimmed by 4 bases and 4 bases, with 17 bases remaining between them. The CDR3 has 16 amino acids. Germline loops: CDR1 WSHSY, CDR2 SAAADI. CDR3 in DNA: TGCGCCAGCAGTGCCGATTCAACAGGGACAAATCAGCCCCAGCATTTT. Encoded protein: CASSADSTGTNQPQHF.